The T cell receptor beta chain under discussion was sequenced for a study of cytomegalovirus exposure and HLA in healthy donors. The V and J ends lost 5 bases and 3 bases respectively, with 17 bases between them. This CDR3 is built from 16 residues. CDR1 is LNHDA, CDR2 SQIVND, per germline (reference sequence). Of note for this clone: Antigen specificity is unknown.

Findings and caveats of the study: Among TCR beta chains, those listed as cytomegalovirus-associated numbered about 150.

The protocol was immunoSEQ multiplex PCR, while the TCRdb copy is restricted to in-frame clones and leaves out a portion. The sample includes 120,000 or so clones, about 83% of them seen just once. The chain is built from TRBV19 and TRBJ1-5; D unresolved. This receptor was obtained from a man younger than 35 in good health and CMV-seronegative. The material sequenced was PBMCs. The chain's CDR3 is CASSFWAQKDNQPQHF. The CDR3 DNA is TGTGCCAGTAGTTTCTGGGCCCAAAAGGACAATCAGCCCCAGCATTTT.